This T cell receptor beta chain was found in a study of blood T cells in healthy people across ages. Germline CDR1 is SGHVS and CDR2 is FNYEAQ. The V and J ends lost 2 bases and 8 bases respectively, with 12 bases between them. The CDR3 is made up of 14 amino acids. Concerning this clonotype itself: The antigen is not known.

Study-wide results and caveats: Observed TCR beta diversity per million T cells went down as age went up. This fall followed a roughly linear course with age.

Sample-barcoded 5' priming and a J-beta primer mix drove a second PCR of 7 to 11 cycles. TCRdb independently ran MiXCR on the 5' RACE reads; one entry per CDR3 protein. The sample consists of approximately 800,000 distinct CDR3 sequences, approximately 25% of them appearing once. This same sample was also part of a study on T cells of mothers and their children. That study adds: A primer called M1S, used in the second PCR, added sample barcodes and 2-4 random nucleotides. Persistent microchimeric T cell clones were sought, and none were detected.

Material for sequencing was blood. The TCR comes from a boy younger than 18 in good health. This chain uses TRBV7-6 with TRBJ1-4; D is undetermined. CDR3 region: CASSLKGYNEKLFF. CDR3 DNA: TGTGCCAGCAGCTTAAAAGGGTACAACGAAAAACTGTTTTTT.